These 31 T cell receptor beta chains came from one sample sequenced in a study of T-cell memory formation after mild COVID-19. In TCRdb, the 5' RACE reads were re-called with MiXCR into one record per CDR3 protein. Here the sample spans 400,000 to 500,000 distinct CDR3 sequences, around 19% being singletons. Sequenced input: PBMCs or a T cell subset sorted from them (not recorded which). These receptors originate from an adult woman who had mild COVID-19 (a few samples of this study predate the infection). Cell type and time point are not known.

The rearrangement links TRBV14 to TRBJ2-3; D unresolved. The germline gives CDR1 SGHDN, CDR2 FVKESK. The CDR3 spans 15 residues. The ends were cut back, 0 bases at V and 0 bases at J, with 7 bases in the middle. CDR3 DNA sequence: TGTGCCAGCAGCCAAGATGCTGCCAGCACAGATACGCAGTATTTT. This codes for CASSQDAASTDTQYF.

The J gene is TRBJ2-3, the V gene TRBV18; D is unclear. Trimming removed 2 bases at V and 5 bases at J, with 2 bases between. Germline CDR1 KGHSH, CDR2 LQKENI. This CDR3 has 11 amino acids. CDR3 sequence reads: CASSPIDTQYF. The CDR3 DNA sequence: TGTGCCAGCTCACCAATAGATACGCAGTATTTT.

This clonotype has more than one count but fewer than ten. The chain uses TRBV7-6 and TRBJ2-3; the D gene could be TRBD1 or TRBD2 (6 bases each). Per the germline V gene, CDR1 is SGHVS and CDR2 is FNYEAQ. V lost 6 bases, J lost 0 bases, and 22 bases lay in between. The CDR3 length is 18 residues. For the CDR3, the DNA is TGTGCCAGCAGTCAACCCCGCCGGGGGCTGGCGAGCACAGATACGCAGTATTTT. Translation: CASSQPRRGLASTDTQYF. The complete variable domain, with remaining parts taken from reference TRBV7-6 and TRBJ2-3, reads GAGVSQSPRYKVTKRGQDVALRCDPISGHVSLYWYRQALGQGPEFLTYFNYEAQQDKSGLPNDRFSAERPEGSISTLTIQRTEQRDSAMYRCASSQPRRGLASTDTQYFGPGTRLTVL.

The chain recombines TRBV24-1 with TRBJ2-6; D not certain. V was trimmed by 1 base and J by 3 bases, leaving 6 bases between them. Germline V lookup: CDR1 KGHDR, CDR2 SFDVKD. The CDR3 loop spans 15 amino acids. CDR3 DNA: TGTGCCACCAGTGATTTTTATGGTGGGGCCAACGTCCTGACTTTC. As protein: CATSDFYGGANVLTF.

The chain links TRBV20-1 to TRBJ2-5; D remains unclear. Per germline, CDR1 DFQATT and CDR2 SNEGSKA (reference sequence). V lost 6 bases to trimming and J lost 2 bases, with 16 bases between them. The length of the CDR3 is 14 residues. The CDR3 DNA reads TGCAGTGCCTCACCCCCCCAAGGACAAGAGACCCAGTACTTC. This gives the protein CSASPPQGQETQYF.

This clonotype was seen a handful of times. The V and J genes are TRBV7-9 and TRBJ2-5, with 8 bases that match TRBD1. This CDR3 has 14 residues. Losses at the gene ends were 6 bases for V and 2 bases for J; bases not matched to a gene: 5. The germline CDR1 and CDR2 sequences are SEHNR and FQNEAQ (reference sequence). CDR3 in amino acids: CASSRDRTQETQYF. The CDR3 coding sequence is TGTGCCAGCAGTCGGGACAGGACACAAGAGACCCAGTACTTC. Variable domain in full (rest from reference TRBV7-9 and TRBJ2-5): DTGVSQNPRHKITKRGQNVTFRCDPISEHNRLYWYRQTLGQGPEFLTYFQNEAQLEKSRLLSDRFSAERPKGSFSTLEIQRTEQGDSAMYLCASSRDRTQETQYFGPGTRLLVL.

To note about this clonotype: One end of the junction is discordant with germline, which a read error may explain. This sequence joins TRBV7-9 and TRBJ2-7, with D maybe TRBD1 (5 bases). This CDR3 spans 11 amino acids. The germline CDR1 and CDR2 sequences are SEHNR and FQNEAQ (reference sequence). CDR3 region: CASSSGLSAFF. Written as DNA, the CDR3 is TGTGCCAGCAGTTCAGGGCTCTCTGCATTCTTC.

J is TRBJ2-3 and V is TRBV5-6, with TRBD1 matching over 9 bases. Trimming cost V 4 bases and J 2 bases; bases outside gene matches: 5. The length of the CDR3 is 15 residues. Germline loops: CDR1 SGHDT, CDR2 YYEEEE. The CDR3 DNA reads TGTGCCAGCAGCAGCGGGACAGGGCTCACAGATACGCAGTATTTT. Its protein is CASSSGTGLTDTQYF.

This chain's CDR3 is CASSFAGQSYGYTF. The CDR3 region has the DNA TGTGCCAGCAGTTTCGCGGGACAGTCCTATGGCTACACCTTC. This chain uses TRBV27 with TRBJ1-2, with 7 bases lining up with TRBD1. The CDR3 contains 14 residues. Germline V CDR1 and CDR2: MNHEY, SMNVEV (reference sequence). The V gene end was trimmed by 3 bases and the J gene end by 4 bases; junction bases not matched to a gene: 5.

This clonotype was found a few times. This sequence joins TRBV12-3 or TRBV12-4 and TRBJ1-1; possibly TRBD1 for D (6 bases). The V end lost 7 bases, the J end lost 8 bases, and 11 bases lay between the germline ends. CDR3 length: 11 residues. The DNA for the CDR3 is TGTGCCAGCACCGAGGACAGCGAAGCTTTCTTT. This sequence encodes CASTEDSEAFF.

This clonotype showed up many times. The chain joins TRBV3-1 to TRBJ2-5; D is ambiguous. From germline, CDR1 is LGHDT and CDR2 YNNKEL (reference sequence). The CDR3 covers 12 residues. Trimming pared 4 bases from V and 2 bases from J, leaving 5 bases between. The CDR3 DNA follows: TGTGCCAGCAGCCCCCTTCAAGAGACCCAGTACTTC. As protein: CASSPLQETQYF.

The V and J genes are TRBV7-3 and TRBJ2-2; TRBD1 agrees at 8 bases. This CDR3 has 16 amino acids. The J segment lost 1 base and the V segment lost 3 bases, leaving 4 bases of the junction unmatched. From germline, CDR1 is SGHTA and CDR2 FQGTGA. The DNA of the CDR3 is TGTGCCAGCAGCTTCTCCGGGACAGGGAACACCGGGGAGCTGTTTTTT. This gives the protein CASSFSGTGNTGELFF.

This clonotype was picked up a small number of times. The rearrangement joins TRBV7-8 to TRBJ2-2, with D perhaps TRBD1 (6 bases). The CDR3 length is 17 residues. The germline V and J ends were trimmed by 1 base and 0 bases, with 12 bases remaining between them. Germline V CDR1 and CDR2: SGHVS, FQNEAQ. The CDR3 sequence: CASSLGQQGTNTGELFF. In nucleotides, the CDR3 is TGTGCCAGCAGCTTAGGCCAACAGGGAACGAACACCGGGGAGCTGTTTTTT.

CDR3 nucleotides: TGCGCCAGCAGCTTGGTGCCAAACACGGGAAGCTCTGGAAACACCATATATTTT. Translated: CASSLVPNTGSSGNTIYF. J is TRBJ1-3 and V is TRBV5-1; D remains ambiguous. This CDR3 has 18 amino acids. CDR1 SGHRS and CDR2 YFSETQ come from the germline V gene. Trimming took off 0 bases at V and 0 bases at J, with 16 bases between the two ends.

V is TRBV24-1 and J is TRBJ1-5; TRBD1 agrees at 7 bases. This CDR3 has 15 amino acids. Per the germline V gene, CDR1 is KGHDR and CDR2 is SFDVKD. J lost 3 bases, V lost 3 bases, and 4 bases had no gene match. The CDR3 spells CATSDRQGPNQPQHF. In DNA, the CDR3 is TGTGCCACCAGTGATCGACAGGGACCCAATCAGCCCCAGCATTTT.

CDR3 sequence reads: CASSFMGAEAFF. CDR3 in DNA: TGCGCCAGCAGCTTCATGGGCGCTGAAGCTTTCTTT. This rearrangement joins TRBV5-1 to TRBJ1-1; D call uncertain. Per the germline V gene, CDR1 is SGHRS and CDR2 is YFSETQ. This CDR3 is 12 amino acids long. Deletions cut 2 bases from V and 6 bases from J, with 8 bases between.

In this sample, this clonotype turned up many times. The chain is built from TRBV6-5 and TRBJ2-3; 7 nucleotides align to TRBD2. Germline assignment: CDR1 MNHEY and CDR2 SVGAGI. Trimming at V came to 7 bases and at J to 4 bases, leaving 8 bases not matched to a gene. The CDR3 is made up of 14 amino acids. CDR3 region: CASKGASGSDTQYF. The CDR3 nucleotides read TGTGCCAGCAAGGGAGCTAGCGGATCAGATACGCAGTATTTT.

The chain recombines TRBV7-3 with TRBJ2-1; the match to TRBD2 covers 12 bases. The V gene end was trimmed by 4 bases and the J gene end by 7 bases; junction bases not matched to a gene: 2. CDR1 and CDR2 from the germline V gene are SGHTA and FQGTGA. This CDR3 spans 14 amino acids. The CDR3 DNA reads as TGTGCCAGCAGCTGGACTAGCGGGATAAATGAGCAGTTCTTC. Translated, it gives CASSWTSGINEQFF.

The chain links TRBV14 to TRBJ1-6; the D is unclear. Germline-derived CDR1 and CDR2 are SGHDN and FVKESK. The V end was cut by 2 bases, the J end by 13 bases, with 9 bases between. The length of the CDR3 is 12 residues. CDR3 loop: CASSQSSAPLHF. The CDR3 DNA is TGTGCCAGCAGCCAATCATCCGCGCCCCTCCACTTT.

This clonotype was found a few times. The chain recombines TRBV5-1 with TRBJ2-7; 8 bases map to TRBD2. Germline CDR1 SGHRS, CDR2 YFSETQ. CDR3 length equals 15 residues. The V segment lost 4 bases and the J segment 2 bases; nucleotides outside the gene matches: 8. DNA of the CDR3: TGCGCCAGCAGCCCTCGGGGGGGGGAAACCTACGAGCAGTACTTC. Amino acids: CASSPRGGETYEQYF.

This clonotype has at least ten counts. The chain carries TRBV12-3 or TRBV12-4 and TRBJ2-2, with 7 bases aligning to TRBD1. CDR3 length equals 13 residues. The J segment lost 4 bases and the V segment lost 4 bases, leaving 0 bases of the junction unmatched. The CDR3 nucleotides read TGTGCCAGCAGTTGGGACAGCACCGGGGAGCTGTTTTTT. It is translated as CASSWDSTGELFF.

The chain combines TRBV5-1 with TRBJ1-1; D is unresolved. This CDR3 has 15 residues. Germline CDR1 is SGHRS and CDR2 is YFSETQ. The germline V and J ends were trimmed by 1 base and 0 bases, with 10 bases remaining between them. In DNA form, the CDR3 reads TGCGCCAGCAGCTTGACTACAGATATGAACACTGAAGCTTTCTTT. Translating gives CASSLTTDMNTEAFF.

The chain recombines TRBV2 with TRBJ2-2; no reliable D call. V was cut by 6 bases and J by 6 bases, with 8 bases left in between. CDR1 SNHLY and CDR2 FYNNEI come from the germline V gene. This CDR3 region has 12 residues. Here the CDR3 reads CASRGYAGELFF. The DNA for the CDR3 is TGTGCCAGCAGGGGCTACGCCGGGGAGCTGTTTTTT. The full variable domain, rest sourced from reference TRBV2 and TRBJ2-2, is EPEVTQTPSHQVTQMGQEVILRCVPISNHLYFYWYRQILGQKVEFLVSFYNNEISEKSEIFDDQFSVERPDGSNFTLKIRSTKLEDSAMYFCASRGYAGELFFGEGSRLTVL.

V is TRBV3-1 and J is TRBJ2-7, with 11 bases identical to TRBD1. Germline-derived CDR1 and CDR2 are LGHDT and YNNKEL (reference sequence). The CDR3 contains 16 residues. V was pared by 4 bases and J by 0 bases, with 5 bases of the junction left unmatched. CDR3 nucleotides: TGTGCCAGCAGCCTCACGGACAGGGGGCGCTCCTACGAGCAGTACTTC. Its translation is CASSLTDRGRSYEQYF.

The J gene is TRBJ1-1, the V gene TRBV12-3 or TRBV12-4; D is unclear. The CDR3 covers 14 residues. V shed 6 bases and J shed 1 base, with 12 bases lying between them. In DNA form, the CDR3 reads TGTGCCAGCAGCGACCCAGGCAGGAACACTGAAGCTTTCTTT. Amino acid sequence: CASSDPGRNTEAFF.

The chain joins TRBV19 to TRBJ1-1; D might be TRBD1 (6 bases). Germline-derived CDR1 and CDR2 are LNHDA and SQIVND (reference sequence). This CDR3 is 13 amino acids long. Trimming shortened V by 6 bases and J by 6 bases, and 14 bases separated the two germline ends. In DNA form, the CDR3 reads TGTGCCAGTAGCAAAATTACAGGGCCTGAAGCTTTCTTT. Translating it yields CASSKITGPEAFF.

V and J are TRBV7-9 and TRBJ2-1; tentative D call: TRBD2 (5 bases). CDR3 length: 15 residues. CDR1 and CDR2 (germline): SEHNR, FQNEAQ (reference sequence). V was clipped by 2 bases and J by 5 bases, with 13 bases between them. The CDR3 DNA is TGTGCCAGCAGCTTACGGGCAGCGGTAGACAATGAGCAGTTCTTC. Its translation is CASSLRAAVDNEQFF.

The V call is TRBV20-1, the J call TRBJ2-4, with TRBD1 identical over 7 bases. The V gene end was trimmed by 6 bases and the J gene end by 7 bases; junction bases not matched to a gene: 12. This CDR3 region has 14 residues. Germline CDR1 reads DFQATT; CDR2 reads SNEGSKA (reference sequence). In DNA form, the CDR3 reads TGCAGTGCCAACTCGGGGACAGAACCTAACATTCAGTACTTC. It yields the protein CSANSGTEPNIQYF.

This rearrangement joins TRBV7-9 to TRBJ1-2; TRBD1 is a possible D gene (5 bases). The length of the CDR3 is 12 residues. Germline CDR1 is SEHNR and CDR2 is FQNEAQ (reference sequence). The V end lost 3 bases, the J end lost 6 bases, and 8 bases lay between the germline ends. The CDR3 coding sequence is TGTGCCAGCAGCTTCGGGGCCCATGGCTACACCTTC. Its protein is CASSFGAHGYTF. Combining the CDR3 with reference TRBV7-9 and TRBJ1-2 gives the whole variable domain DTGVSQNPRHKITKRGQNVTFRCDPISEHNRLYWYRQTLGQGPEFLTYFQNEAQLEKSRLLSDRFSAERPKGSFSTLEIQRTEQGDSAMYLCASSFGAHGYTFGSGTRLTVV.

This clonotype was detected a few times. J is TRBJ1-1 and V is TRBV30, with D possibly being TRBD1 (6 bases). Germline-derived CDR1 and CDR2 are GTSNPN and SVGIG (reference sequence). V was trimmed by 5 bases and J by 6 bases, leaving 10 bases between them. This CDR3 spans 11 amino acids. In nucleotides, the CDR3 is TGTGCCTGGGCAGGGGAGGCTGAAGCTTTCTTT. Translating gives CAWAGEAEAFF.

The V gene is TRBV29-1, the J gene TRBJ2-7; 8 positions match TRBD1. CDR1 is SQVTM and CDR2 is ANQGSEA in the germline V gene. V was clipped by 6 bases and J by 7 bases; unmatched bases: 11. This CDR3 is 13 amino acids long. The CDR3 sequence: CSVDVRGQGEQYF. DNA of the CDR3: TGCAGCGTAGACGTCAGGGGGCAGGGGGAGCAGTACTTC.